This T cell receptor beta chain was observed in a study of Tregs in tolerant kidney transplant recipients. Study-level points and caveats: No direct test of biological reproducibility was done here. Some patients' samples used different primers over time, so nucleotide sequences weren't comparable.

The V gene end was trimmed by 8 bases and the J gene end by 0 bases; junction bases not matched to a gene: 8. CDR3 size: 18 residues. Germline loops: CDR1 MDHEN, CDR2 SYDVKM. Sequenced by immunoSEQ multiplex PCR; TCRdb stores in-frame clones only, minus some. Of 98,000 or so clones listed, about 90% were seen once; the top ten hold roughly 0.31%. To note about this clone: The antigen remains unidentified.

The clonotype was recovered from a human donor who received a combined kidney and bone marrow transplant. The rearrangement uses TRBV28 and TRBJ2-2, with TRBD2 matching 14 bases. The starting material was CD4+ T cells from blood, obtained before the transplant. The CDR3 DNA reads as TGTGCCAGCCGAAATCCGGGACTAGCGGGAGCGAACACCGGGGAGCTGTTTTTT. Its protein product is CASRNPGLAGANTGELFF.